This T cell receptor beta chain was recovered during a study of metastatic and nonmetastatic thyroid tumors. About the research overall: Repertoires from blood and tumor or nodule tissue of malignant and benign thyroid patients were compared. General study points: In blood and tumor, TCR beta diversity was reportedly significantly higher in malignant thyroid tumors than in benign nodules.

Through MiXCR, TCRdb re-clonotyped the PCR reads. The sample consists of tens of thousands of clones, 28% of them appearing once. All patients reached thyroid surgery having received no treatment beforehand. CDR3 length equals 12 residues. CDR1 MDHEN and CDR2 SYDVKM come from the germline V gene. V trimming: 11 bases; J trimming: 2 bases; junction bases outside the gene matches: 6. This clone was picked up a small number of times. Its antigen is as yet unknown. This receptor was taken from a male donor with papillary thyroid cancer or a benign thyroid nodule (not recorded which). Some clones in this sample may be carry-over from other donors' samples. Material: tumor tissue. V gene TRBV28 combines with J gene TRBJ2-7, with 7 bases lining up with TRBD2. The chain's CDR3 is CACSGPTYEQYF. In nucleotides, the CDR3 is TGTGCCTGTAGCGGGCCAACCTACGAGCAGTACTTC.